A single sample is the source of the 5 T cell receptor beta chains below, sequenced in a study of cytomegalovirus exposure and HLA in healthy donors. PCR amplification relied on 60 Vbeta primers (plus 13 Jbeta primers). Libraries were prepared by immunoSEQ multiplex PCR; TCRdb keeps only in-frame clonotypes and omits some of them. The table includes 150,000 or so clones, over 75% detected once. Sequencing was carried out using PBMCs. The origin of the receptors is a woman between 45 and 60 years old in good health and CMV-seropositive.

The rearrangement links TRBV20-1 to TRBJ2-7; TRBD2 might be the D (5 bases). Per germline, CDR1 DFQATT and CDR2 SNEGSKA (reference sequence). The CDR3 runs 11 residues. V was pared by 4 bases and J by 3 bases, with 7 bases between. The CDR3 loop reads CSAIGGYEQYF. CDR3 DNA: TGCAGTGCTATAGGAGGCTACGAGCAGTACTTC.

The chain joins TRBV28 to TRBJ1-5, with TRBD1 as a possible D gene (6 bases). V was shortened by 6 bases and J by 6 bases, with 12 bases between the two germline ends. The CDR3 loop spans 13 amino acids. The V gene's germline CDR1 is MDHEN and CDR2 SYDVKM. The CDR3 DNA sequence: TGTGCCAGCAGATTCAGGGGTGTTCAGCCCCAGCATTTT. Amino acids: CASRFRGVQPQHF.

The rearrangement uses TRBV6-5 and TRBJ1-2; D unresolved. Germline CDR1 reads MNHEY; CDR2 reads SVGAGI. V was clipped by 8 bases and J by 8 bases, with 18 bases between them. This CDR3 comprises 13 residues. Written as DNA, the CDR3 is TGTGCCAGCGTTACACCGGGCCCGGGGGGCTACACCTTC. Protein sequence: CASVTPGPGGYTF.

This clone was seen just once. The chain joins TRBV9 to TRBJ2-3, with D possibly being TRBD1 (6 bases). Trimming stripped 5 bases from V and 3 bases from J, with 10 bases between. This CDR3 is built from 13 residues. Germline V CDR1 and CDR2: SGDLS, YYNGEE. CDR3 loop: CASRDRGTDTQYF. As DNA, the CDR3 is TGTGCCAGCAGGGACAGAGGTACAGATACGCAGTATTTT.

V is TRBV7-2 and J is TRBJ1-3; D may be TRBD1 (5 bases). Germline CDR1 is SGHTA and CDR2 is FQGNSA. This CDR3 comprises 16 residues. The germline V and J ends were trimmed by 4 bases and 2 bases, with 15 bases remaining between them. CDR3: CASSYSGINTGNTIYF. DNA of the CDR3: TGTGCCAGCAGCTATTCAGGGATCAATACTGGAAACACCATATATTTT.